These T cell receptor beta chains were read from a single sample in a study of patients and donors after allogeneic stem cell transplantation. One entry per CDR3 protein results from TCRdb running MiXCR on the RT-PCR reads. This table holds 800,000 to 1,000,000 distinct CDR3 sequences, approximately 18% found once. The sample consisted of blood, either unsorted or a sorted T cell fraction (not recorded which). Receptors were obtained from a human donor who was either an allogeneic HSCT recipient or a stem cell or donor lymphocyte infusion donor (not recorded which). It is not recorded whose cells these are; they may come from a transplant donor. Each CDR3 is given with its conserved first and last residue. D genes are given only for firm matches. Clone size, where shown, is once, few, many, or a class for clones that have expanded.

j_call,clone_size,v_call,d_call,cdr3_nt,cdr3_aa
TRBJ1-3,few,TRBV11-2,TRBD1,TGTGCCAGCAGCACAGGGGATGGAAACACCATATATTTT,CASSTGDGNTIYF
TRBJ2-5,few,TRBV9,NA,TGTGCCAGCAGCGTAGTCCCCCAGAGCCCCAAGTACTTC,CASSVVPQSPKYF
TRBJ2-5,NA,TRBV12-3/TRBV12-4,NA,TGTGCCAGCAGTTTAAGGCTCCTGGGGGCCCAGTACTTC,CASSLRLLGAQYF
TRBJ2-5,NA,TRBV4-2,TRBD1,TGTGCCAGCAGCCAATACAGGGGGCTTACCCAAGAGACCCAGTACTTC,CASSQYRGLTQETQYF
TRBJ2-1,NA,TRBV4-2,NA,TGTGCCAGCAGCCAAGATATAGGTCCCCGGGCTATCCTCCGATACAATGAGCAGTTCTTC,CASSQDIGPRAILRYNEQFF
TRBJ1-2,many,TRBV12-3/TRBV12-4,NA,TGTGCCAGCAGTCCTTGGGGAGGAGCCTATGGCTACACCTTC,CASSPWGGAYGYTF
TRBJ2-7,few,TRBV9,NA,TGTGCCAGCAGCGGGCCCCCCTACGAGCAGTACTTC,CASSGPPYEQYF
TRBJ2-2,few,TRBV5-1,NA,TGCGCCAGCAGCTTTGGTAAAGGGAACACCGGGGAGCTGTTTTTT,CASSFGKGNTGELFF
TRBJ1-3,few,TRBV29-1,NA,TGCAGCGTTGATTCAGGGATTGATTCGGTGGACACCATATATTTT,CSVDSGIDSVDTIYF
TRBJ2-7,NA,TRBV7-9,NA,TGTGCCAGCAGCTTCGTAGCTGCCTACGAGCAGTACTTC,CASSFVAAYEQYF
TRBJ2-3,NA,TRBV5-1,NA,TGCGCCAGCAGCCTCCAGGTTCAGGGGACGCAGTATTTT,CASSLQVQGTQYF
TRBJ1-1,few,TRBV30,NA,TGTGCCTGGAGTGTACGGCGGGGGGTTGAAGCTTTCTTT,CAWSVRRGVEAFF
TRBJ2-7,few,TRBV12-5,NA,TGTGCTAGTGGTTTGGTCCCACGCCTCTACGAGCAGTACTTC,CASGLVPRLYEQYF
TRBJ2-7,many,TRBV12-3/TRBV12-4,NA,TGTGCCAGCAGTTTACACGACCCCTTCGGCGAGCAGTACTTC,CASSLHDPFGEQYF
TRBJ2-7,NA,TRBV20-1,TRBD2,TGCAGTGCTAGGGCCTTAGCGGGGGCCTCCTACGAGCAGTACTTC,CSARALAGASYEQYF
TRBJ1-1,NA,TRBV6-5,TRBD1,TGTGCCAGCAACAGACAGGGTACTGAAGCTTTCTTT,CASNRQGTEAFF
TRBJ1-1,NA,TRBV6-2/TRBV6-3,TRBD1,TGTGCCAGCAGGGGGACAGGGGGATGGTTCACTGAAGCTTTCTTT,CASRGTGGWFTEAFF
TRBJ2-7,few,TRBV7-2,NA,TGTGCCAGCAGCTTACCGAAGACCTACGAGCAGTACTTC,CASSLPKTYEQYF
TRBJ2-3,NA,TRBV12-3/TRBV12-4,TRBD1,TGTGCCAGCAGGAGGACAGGGGGAGGCACAGATACGCAGTATTTT,CASRRTGGGTDTQYF
TRBJ2-2,NA,TRBV12-3/TRBV12-4,NA,TGTGCCAGCAGTCCCTATGGGGGGGCGGCCGGGGAGCTGTTTTTT,CASSPYGGAAGELFF
TRBJ1-6,many,TRBV12-3/TRBV12-4,NA,TGTGCCAGCAGCCTCTCCGTAGTGTTTAGCTCCTATAATTCACCCCTCCACTTT,CASSLSVVFSSYNSPLHF
TRBJ2-3,NA,TRBV6-1,NA,TGTGCCAGTTCTCTTAGCCTAAGCGGGTCTAGCACAGATACGCAGTATTTT,CASSLSLSGSSTDTQYF
TRBJ2-1,NA,TRBV3-1,NA,TGTGCCAGCAGCCAAGTAATAGCAAATTCGGGGAACAATGAGCAGTTCTTC,CASSQVIANSGNNEQFF
TRBJ2-1,few,TRBV4-1,NA,TGCGCCAGCAGCCAAGATCCCCAAGCCCCGATGGGTGAGCAGTTCTTC,CASSQDPQAPMGEQFF
TRBJ2-7,many,TRBV12-3/TRBV12-4,TRBD1,TGTGCCAGCAACACAGGGGGGCTCTCCTACGAGCAGTACTTC,CASNTGGLSYEQYF
TRBJ2-1,few,TRBV19,TRBD2,TGTGCCAGTAGTATAGGAAGCGGGAGTAGGAATGAGCAGTTCTTC,CASSIGSGSRNEQFF
TRBJ1-2,NA,TRBV5-6,NA,TGTGCCAGCAGCTTGGTATCCAGATCCTATGGCTACACCTTC,CASSLVSRSYGYTF
TRBJ2-1,many,TRBV10-3,NA,TGTGCCATCACCGACATCTCCTCGGAGCAGTTCTTC,CAITDISSEQFF
TRBJ2-7,NA,TRBV5-1,TRBD2,TGCGCCAGCAGCTTGATGCTACCGGGAGGGCAGGAGCAGTACTTC,CASSLMLPGGQEQYF
TRBJ2-7,few,TRBV29-1,NA,TGCAGCGTTGCCGGTGGCAACTACGAGCAGTACTTC,CSVAGGNYEQYF
TRBJ1-1,NA,TRBV4-3,NA,TGCGCCAGCAGCCAAGATCCGTACAGGACTGAAGCTTTCTTT,CASSQDPYRTEAFF
TRBJ2-1,few,TRBV12-3/TRBV12-4,TRBD2,TGTGCCAGCACTACTAGCGGGAGCGGACCGGCCTACAATGAGCAGTTCTTC,CASTTSGSGPAYNEQFF
TRBJ1-5,NA,TRBV24-1,NA,TGTGCCACCAGTCAAAGGGAGAATCAGCCCCAGCATTTT,CATSQRENQPQHF
TRBJ2-6,few,TRBV5-1,NA,TGCGCCAGCAGCGTTACAGGGCTCTCTGGGGCCAACGTCCTGACTTTC,CASSVTGLSGANVLTF
TRBJ1-5,few,TRBV27,TRBD1,TGTGCCAGCAGTTCTATACAGGGGATGGCTCAGCCCCAGCATTTT,CASSSIQGMAQPQHF
TRBJ1-5,many,TRBV12-3/TRBV12-4,NA,TGTGCCAGCAGTTTAGCGGGAGGGTCTGGCAATCAGCCCCAGCATTTT,CASSLAGGSGNQPQHF
TRBJ1-2,NA,TRBV27,NA,TGTGCCAGCAGTTTTGTCCCGGGCCATGGCTACACCTTC,CASSFVPGHGYTF
TRBJ2-2,NA,TRBV6-1,TRBD2,TGTGCCAGCAGGGGGACTAGCGGGCCGAACACCGGGGAGCTGTTTTTT,CASRGTSGPNTGELFF